The clone carrying this T cell receptor (beta chain) was seen only a few times. Its antigen is still unknown. Healthy Caucasian donors formed the entire cohort. The sample comes from a study of identical twins. TCRdb ran MiXCR on the 5' RACE reads and lists one entry per CDR3 protein. The table includes some 730,000 distinct CDR3 sequences, 15% to 20% detected once. The CDR3 consists of 17 residues. Looked up from germline, CDR1 is MNHNS and CDR2 is SASEGT. V was clipped by 7 bases and J by 0 bases, with 20 bases between them. The study, taken as a whole, reports: Fewer insertions characterized abundant cord blood beta clonotypes, whereas memory repertoires showed none. Excess low generation probability was seen in twin-shared out-of-frame alpha sequences.

The sample was also reused in another study, on T cells expressing NK-cell markers. That work contributes: Seven HCMV-seropositive donors and one seronegative donor made up the eight sequenced donors.

V gene TRBV6-1 combines with J gene TRBJ2-3; D gene unclear. The specimen sequenced was PBMCs. The clonotype was recovered from a woman aged 18-29 years in good health. The CDR3 region is CASTRTHSRTSTDTQYF. The CDR3 coding sequence is TGTGCCAGCACCCGAACCCATTCTCGTACTAGCACAGATACGCAGTATTTT.